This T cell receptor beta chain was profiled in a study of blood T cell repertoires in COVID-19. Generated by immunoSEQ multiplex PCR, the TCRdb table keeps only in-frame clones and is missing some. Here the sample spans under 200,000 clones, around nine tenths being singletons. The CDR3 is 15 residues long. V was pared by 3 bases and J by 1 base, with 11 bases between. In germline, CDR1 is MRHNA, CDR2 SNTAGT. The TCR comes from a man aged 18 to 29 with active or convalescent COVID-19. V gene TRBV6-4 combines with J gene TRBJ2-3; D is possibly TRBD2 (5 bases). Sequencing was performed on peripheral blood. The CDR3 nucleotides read TGTGCCAGCAGTGAAAGGCCAGCGGGCACAGATACGCAGTATTTT. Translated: CASSERPAGTDTQYF.